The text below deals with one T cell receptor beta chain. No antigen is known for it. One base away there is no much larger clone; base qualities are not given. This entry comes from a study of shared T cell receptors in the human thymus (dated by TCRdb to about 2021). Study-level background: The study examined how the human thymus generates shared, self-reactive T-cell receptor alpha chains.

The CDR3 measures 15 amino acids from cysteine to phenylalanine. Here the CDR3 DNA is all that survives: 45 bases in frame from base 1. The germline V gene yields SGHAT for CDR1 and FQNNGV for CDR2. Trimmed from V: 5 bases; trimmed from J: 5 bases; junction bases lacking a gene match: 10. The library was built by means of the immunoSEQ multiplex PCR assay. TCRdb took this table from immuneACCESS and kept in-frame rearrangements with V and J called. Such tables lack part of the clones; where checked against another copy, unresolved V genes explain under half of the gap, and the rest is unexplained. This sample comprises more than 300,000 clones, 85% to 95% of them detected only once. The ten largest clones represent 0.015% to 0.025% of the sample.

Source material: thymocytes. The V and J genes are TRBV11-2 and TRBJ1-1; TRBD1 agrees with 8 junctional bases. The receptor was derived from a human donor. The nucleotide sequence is TGTGCCAGCAGCCCGAGGACAGGGAAGGGAACTGAAGCTTTCTTT. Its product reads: CASSPRTGKGTEAFF.